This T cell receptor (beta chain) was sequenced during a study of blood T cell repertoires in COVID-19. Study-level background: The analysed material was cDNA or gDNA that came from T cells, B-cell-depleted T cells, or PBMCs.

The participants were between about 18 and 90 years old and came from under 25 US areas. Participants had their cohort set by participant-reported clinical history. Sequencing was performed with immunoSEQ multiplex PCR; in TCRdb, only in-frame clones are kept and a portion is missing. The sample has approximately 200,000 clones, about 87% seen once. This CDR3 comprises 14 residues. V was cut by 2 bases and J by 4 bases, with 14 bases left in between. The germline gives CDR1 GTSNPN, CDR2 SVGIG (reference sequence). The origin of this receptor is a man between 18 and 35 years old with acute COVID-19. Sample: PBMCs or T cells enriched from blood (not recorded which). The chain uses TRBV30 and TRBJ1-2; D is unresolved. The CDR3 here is CAWSPQEDRYGYTF. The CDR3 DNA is TGTGCCTGGAGTCCCCAGGAGGACCGCTATGGCTACACCTTC.